These 8 T cell receptor beta chains were sequenced from one sample in a study of cytomegalovirus exposure and HLA in healthy donors. It was with 60 Vbeta and 13 Jbeta primers that the PCR ran. The table came from immunoSEQ multiplex PCR; TCRdb's copy has only in-frame clones and leaves some out. The data contain about 150,000 clones, under 90% of them singletons. Material: PBMCs. The receptors were sampled from a man between 18 and 29 years old in good health and CMV-seronegative.

The chain is built from TRBV28 and TRBJ2-5; D perhaps matches TRBD2 (7 bases). Germline CDR1 MDHEN, CDR2 SYDVKM. This CDR3 contains 15 residues. Trimming took 6 bases from V and 5 from J, leaving 19 bases between them. The CDR3 DNA reads TGTGCCAGCAGCGAAGGGGGGGGGCGCCGGGAGACCCAGTACTTC. Translating gives CASSEGGGRRETQYF.

V usage is TRBV10-3 and J usage is TRBJ2-6, with 7 positions matching TRBD2. The CDR3 runs to 16 residues. Germline V gives CDR1 ENHRY, CDR2 SYGVKD. V lost 4 bases, J lost 0 bases, and 3 bases stayed unmatched. This chain's CDR3 is CAISVLAVSGANVLTF. The DNA for the CDR3 is TGTGCCATCAGTGTTCTAGCGGTCTCTGGGGCCAACGTCCTGACTTTC.

This chain connects TRBV7-2 to TRBJ1-2; D is possibly TRBD1 (6 bases). Deletions cut 4 bases from V and 7 bases from J, with 19 bases between. CDR1 and CDR2 from the germline V gene are SGHTA and FQGNSA. The CDR3 loop spans 15 amino acids. DNA of the CDR3: TGTGCCAGCAGCTCCCATCAACTGGGGGCGGGTGGCTACACCTTC. Translating gives CASSSHQLGAGGYTF.

The J gene is TRBJ2-2, the V gene TRBV19, with D possibly being TRBD1 (5 bases). V gave up 6 bases and J gave up 5 bases, with 10 bases separating them. CDR1 LNHDA and CDR2 SQIVND come from the germline V gene (reference sequence). This CDR3 is built from 13 residues. CDR3 residues: CASRGAGTGELFF. CDR3 DNA sequence: TGTGCCAGTAGAGGGGCAGGGACCGGGGAGCTGTTTTTT.

The chain employs TRBV5-4 and TRBJ2-2; D is possibly TRBD2 (5 bases). This CDR3 contains 13 residues. The V gene's germline CDR1 is SGHNT and CDR2 YYREEE (reference sequence). With 1 base removed from V and 11 bases from J, the gap between germline ends came to 12 bases. The CDR3 DNA follows: TGTGCCAGCAGCTTGAGTACACCGGGAGAGCTGTTTTTT. Protein sequence: CASSLSTPGELFF.

The chain links TRBV29-1 to TRBJ2-3; no definite D call. The V gene's germline CDR1 is SQVTM and CDR2 ANQGSEA. Trimming cost V 5 bases and J 0 bases, with 9 bases left between them. This CDR3 region has 13 residues. CDR3 residues: CSVPPTSTDTQYF. In DNA form, the CDR3 reads TGCAGCGTTCCTCCCACTAGCACAGATACGCAGTATTTT.

The chain is built from TRBV5-4 and TRBJ2-5, with D tentatively TRBD1 (5 bases). Germline-derived CDR1 and CDR2 are SGHNT and YYREEE (reference sequence). There are 14 residues in the CDR3. Trimming cost V 0 bases and J 4 bases, with 10 bases left between them. The CDR3 loop is CASSLAGMGETQYF. DNA for the CDR3: TGTGCCAGCAGCTTGGCAGGGATGGGAGAGACCCAGTACTTC.

This clone came up a few times. The chain combines TRBV5-4 with TRBJ2-1; weak D call: TRBD2 (5 bases). The CDR3 length is 14 residues. The V gene's germline CDR1 is SGHNT and CDR2 YYREEE (reference sequence). V was clipped by 0 bases and J by 10 bases, with 14 bases between them. The CDR3 spells CASSLVVSRGEQFF. The CDR3 DNA reads as TGTGCCAGCAGCTTGGTTGTCTCTCGGGGAGAGCAGTTCTTC.